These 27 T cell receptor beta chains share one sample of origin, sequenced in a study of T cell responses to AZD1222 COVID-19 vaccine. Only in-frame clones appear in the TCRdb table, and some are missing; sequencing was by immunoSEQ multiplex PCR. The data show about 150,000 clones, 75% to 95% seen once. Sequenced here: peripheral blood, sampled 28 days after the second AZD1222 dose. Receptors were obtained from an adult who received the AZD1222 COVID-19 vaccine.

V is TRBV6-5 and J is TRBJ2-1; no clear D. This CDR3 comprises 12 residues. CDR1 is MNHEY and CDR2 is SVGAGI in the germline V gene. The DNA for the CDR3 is TGTGTGGGTGGGTACTCCTACAATGAGCAGTTCTTC. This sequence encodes CVGGYSYNEQFF.

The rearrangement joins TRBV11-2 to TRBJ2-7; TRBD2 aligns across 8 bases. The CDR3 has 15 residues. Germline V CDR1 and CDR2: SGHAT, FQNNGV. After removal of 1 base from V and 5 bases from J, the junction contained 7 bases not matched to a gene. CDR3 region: CASSLVTGGLHEQYF. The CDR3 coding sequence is TGTGCCAGCAGCTTAGTTACGGGAGGGTTACACGAGCAGTACTTC.

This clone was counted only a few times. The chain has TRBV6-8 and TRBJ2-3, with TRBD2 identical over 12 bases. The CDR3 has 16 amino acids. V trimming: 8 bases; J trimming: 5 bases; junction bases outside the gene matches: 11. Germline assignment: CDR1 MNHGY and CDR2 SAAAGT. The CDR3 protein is CASLGRLAGVGDTQYF. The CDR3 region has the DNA TGTGCCAGCCTAGGGAGACTAGCGGGAGTAGGAGATACGCAGTATTTT.

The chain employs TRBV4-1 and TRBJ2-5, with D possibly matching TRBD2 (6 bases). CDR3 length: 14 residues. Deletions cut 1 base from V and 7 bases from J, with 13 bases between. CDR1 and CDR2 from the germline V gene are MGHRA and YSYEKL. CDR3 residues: CASSQVVGSGTQYF. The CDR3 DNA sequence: TGCGCCAGCAGCCAAGTAGTCGGGAGCGGGACCCAGTACTTC.

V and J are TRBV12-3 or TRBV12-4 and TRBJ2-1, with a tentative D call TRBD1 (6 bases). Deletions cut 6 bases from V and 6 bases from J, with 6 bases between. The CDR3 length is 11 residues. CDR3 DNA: TGTGCCAGCAGAGGGGGCAATGAGCAGTTCTTC. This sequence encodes CASRGGNEQFF.

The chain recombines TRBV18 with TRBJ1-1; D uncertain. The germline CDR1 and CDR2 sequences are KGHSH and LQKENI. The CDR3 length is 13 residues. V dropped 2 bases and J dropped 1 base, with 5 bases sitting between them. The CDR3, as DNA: TGTGCCAGCTCACCAGACGAGAACACTGAAGCTTTCTTT. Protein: CASSPDENTEAFF.

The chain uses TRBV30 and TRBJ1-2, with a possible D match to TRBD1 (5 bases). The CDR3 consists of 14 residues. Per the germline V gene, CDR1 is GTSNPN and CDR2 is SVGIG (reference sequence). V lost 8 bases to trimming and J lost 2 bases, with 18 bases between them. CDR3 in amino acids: CALGRGSGNYGYTF. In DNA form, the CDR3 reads TGTGCCCTTGGTAGGGGAAGTGGCAACTATGGCTACACCTTC.

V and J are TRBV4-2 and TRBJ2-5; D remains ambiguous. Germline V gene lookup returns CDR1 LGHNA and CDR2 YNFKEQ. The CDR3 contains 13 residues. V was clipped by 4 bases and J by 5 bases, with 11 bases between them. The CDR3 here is CASSPRPQETQYF. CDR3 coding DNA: TGTGCCAGCAGCCCCCGGCCCCAGGAGACCCAGTACTTC.

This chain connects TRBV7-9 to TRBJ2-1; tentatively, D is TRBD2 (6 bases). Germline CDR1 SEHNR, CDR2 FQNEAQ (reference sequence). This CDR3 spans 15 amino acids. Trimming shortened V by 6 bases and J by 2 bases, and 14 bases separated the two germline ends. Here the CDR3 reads CASRVDTSPYNEQFF. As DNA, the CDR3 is TGTGCCAGCAGAGTGGATACTAGCCCCTACAATGAGCAGTTCTTC. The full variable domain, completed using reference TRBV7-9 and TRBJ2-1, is DTGVSQNPRHKITKRGQNVTFRCDPISEHNRLYWYRQTLGQGPEFLTYFQNEAQLEKSRLLSDRFSAERPKGSFSTLEIQRTEQGDSAMYLCASRVDTSPYNEQFFGPGTRLTVL.

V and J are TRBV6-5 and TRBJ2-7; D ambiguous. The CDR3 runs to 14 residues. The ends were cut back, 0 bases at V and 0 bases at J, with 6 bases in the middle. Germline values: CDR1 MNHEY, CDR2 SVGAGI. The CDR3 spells CASSYSASSYEQYF. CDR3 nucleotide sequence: TGTGCCAGCAGTTACTCAGCCAGCTCCTACGAGCAGTACTTC.

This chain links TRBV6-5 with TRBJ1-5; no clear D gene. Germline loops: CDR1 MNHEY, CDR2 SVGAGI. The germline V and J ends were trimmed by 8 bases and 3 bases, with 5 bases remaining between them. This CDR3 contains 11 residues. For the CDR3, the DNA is TGTGCCAGCCCCTCCAATCAGCCCCAGCATTTT. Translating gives CASPSNQPQHF.

The CDR3 DNA reads as TGCGCCAGCAGCCGTGGGCAGCTAAACTACGAGCAGTACTTC. Translation gives CASSRGQLNYEQYF. The V call is TRBV5-1, the J call TRBJ2-7; D is unclear. The CDR3 totals 14 residues. Trimming shortened V by 4 bases and J by 3 bases, and 14 bases separated the two germline ends. Germline V gene sequence: CDR1 SGHRS, CDR2 YFSETQ.

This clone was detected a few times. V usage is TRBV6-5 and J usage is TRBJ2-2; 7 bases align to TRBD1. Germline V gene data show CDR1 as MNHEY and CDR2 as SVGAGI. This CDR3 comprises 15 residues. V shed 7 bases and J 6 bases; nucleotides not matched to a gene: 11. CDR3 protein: CASNRGGDAAGELFF. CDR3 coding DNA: TGTGCCAGCAACCGAGGGGGCGATGCCGCCGGGGAGCTGTTTTTT.

CDR3 protein: CASSFAPNTEAFF. DNA of the CDR3: TGTGCCAGCAGCTTCGCCCCGAACACTGAAGCTTTCTTT. This chain connects TRBV3-1 (or the pseudogene TRBV3-2) to TRBJ1-1; D unclear. This CDR3 is 13 amino acids long. Germline V lookup: CDR1 LGHDT, CDR2 YNNKEL (reference sequence). Trimming stripped 5 bases from V and 1 base from J, with 8 bases between.

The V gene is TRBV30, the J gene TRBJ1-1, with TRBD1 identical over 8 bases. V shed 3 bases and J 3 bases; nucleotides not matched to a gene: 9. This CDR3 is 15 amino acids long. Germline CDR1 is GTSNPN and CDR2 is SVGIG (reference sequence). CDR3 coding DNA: TGTGCCTGGAGCCACTCTCCGGGACAGGACACTGAAGCTTTCTTT. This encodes CAWSHSPGQDTEAFF.

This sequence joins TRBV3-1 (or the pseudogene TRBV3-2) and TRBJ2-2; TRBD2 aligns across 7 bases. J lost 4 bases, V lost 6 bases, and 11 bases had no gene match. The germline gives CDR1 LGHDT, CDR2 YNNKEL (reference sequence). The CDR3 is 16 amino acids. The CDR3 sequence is CASRGSTGGGTGELFF. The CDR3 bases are TGTGCCAGCAGGGGGTCGACGGGAGGTGGCACCGGGGAGCTGTTTTTT.

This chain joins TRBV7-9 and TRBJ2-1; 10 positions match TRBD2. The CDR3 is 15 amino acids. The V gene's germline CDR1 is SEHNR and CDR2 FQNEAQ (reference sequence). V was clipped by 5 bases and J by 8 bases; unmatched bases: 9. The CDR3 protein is CASSPVSGRGYEQFF. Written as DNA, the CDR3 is TGTGCCAGCAGCCCCGTGAGCGGGAGGGGCTATGAGCAGTTCTTC.

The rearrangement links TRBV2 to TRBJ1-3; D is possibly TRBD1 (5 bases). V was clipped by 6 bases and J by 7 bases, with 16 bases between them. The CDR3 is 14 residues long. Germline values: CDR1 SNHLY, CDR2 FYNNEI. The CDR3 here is CASRGRGEGNTIYF. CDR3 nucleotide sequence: TGTGCCAGCAGGGGGAGAGGGGAAGGGAACACCATATATTTT.

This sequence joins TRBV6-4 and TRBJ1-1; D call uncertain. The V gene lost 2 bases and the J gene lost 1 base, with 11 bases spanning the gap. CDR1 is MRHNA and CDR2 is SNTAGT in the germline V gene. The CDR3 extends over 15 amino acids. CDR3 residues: CASSDISGPNTEAFF. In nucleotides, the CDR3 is TGTGCCAGCAGTGACATATCCGGGCCGAACACTGAAGCTTTCTTT.

The DNA for the CDR3 is TGTGCCAGCAGCTTATATCCAGGGGAAGAGACCCAGTACTTC. Residues: CASSLYPGEETQYF. V usage is TRBV11-2 and J usage is TRBJ2-5, with a tentative D call TRBD1 (6 bases). Germline V gene sequence: CDR1 SGHAT, CDR2 FQNNGV. CDR3 length: 14 amino acids. V lost 2 bases to trimming and J lost 3 bases, with 10 bases between them.

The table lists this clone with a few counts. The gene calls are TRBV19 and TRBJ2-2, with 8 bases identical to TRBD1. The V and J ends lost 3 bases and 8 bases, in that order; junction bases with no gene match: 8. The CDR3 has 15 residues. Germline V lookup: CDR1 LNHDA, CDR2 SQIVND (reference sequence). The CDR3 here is CASSIGQGVWGELFF. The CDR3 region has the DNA TGTGCCAGTAGTATCGGACAGGGTGTTTGGGGGGAGCTGTTTTTT.

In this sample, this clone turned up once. DNA for the CDR3: TGTGCCAGCAGCGCCTCCGAGCGGCTTGAGAGCACTGAAGCTTTCTTT. This translates into CASSASERLESTEAFF. The chain links TRBV7-8 to TRBJ1-1, with D unclear. V lost 5 bases to trimming and J lost 4 bases, with 20 bases between them. Germline CDR1 reads SGHVS; CDR2 reads FQNEAQ. This CDR3 has 16 residues.

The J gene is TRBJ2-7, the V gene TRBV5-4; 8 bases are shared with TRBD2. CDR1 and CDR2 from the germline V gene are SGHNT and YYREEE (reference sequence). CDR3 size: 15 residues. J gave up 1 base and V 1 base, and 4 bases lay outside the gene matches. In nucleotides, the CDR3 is TGTGCCAGCAGCTTGCGGGGGGGCAGTTCCTACGAGCAGTACTTC. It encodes CASSLRGGSSYEQYF.

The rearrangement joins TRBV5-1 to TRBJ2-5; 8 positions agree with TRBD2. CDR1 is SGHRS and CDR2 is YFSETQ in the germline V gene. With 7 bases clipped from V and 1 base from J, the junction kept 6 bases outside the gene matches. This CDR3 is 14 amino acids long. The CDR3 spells CASHLAGFQETQYF. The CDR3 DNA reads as TGCGCCAGCCACCTAGCGGGCTTCCAAGAGACCCAGTACTTC.

The CDR3 spells CASTEDSYSNQPQHF. In DNA, the CDR3 is TGTGCCAGTACCGAGGACAGCTATAGCAATCAGCCCCAGCATTTT. This chain uses TRBV19 with TRBJ1-5, with a weak D call TRBD1 (6 bases). Germline V CDR1 and CDR2: LNHDA, SQIVND (reference sequence). There are 15 residues in the CDR3. V was trimmed by 7 bases and J by 0 bases, leaving 13 bases between them.

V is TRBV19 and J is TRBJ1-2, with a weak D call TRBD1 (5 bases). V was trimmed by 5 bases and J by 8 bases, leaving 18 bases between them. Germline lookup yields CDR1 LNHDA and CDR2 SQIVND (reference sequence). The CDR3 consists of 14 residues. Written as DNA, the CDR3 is TGTGCCAGTAGTTTTGAGGACACACGGGAGGGCTACACCTTC. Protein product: CASSFEDTREGYTF.

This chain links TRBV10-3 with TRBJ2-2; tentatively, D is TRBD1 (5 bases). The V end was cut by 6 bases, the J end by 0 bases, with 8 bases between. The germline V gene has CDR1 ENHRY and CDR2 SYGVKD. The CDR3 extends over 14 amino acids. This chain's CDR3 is CAIRRQPNTGELFF. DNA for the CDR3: TGTGCCATCAGGAGACAGCCGAACACCGGGGAGCTGTTTTTT.